The 22 T cell receptor beta chains below all came from one sample that was sequenced in a study of OX40 agonist ivuxolimab in advanced cancers. Sequencing was performed with immunoSEQ multiplex PCR; in TCRdb, only in-frame clones are kept and a portion is missing. The data hold over 20,000 clones, with roughly four fifths observed a single time. Sequencing was performed on CD4+ or CD8+ T cells sorted from blood, taken in a trial of the OX40 agonist ivuxolimab. The receptor source for this set is an adult with an advanced solid tumor such as melanoma, head and neck, liver or kidney cancer.

The CDR3 loop reads CASSGTSGEAAGELFF. CDR3 nucleotide sequence: TGTGCCAGCAGCGGCACCTCTGGTGAGGCGGCCGGGGAGCTGTTTTTT. The chain couples TRBV7-2 to TRBJ2-2, with D unclear. CDR1 and CDR2 from the germline V gene are SGHTA and FQGNSA. This CDR3 contains 16 residues. V lost 5 bases and J 6 bases, leaving 19 bases between the germline ends.

The chain is built from TRBV5-4 and TRBJ1-6; D remains ambiguous. Between the trimmed V and J ends, which lost 4 bases and 0 bases, there was a span of 5 bases. Looked up from germline, CDR1 is SGHNT and CDR2 is YYREEE (reference sequence). The length of the CDR3 is 14 residues. For the CDR3, the DNA is TGTGCCAGCAGCCAAAGCTCCTATAATTCACCCCTCCACTTT. Residues: CASSQSSYNSPLHF.

V and J are TRBV7-9 and TRBJ2-3; D is uncertain. This CDR3 has 14 residues. Deletions cut 1 base from V and 2 bases from J, with 7 bases between. CDR1 SEHNR and CDR2 FQNEAQ come from the germline V gene (reference sequence). CDR3 nucleotides: TGTGCCAGCAGCTTAGATGGGTACACAGATACGCAGTATTTT. It yields the protein CASSLDGYTDTQYF. The full variable domain, its missing parts supplied by reference TRBV7-9 and TRBJ2-3, is DTGVSQNPRHKITKRGQNVTFRCDPISEHNRLYWYRQTLGQGPEFLTYFQNEAQLEKSRLLSDRFSAERPKGSFSTLEIQRTEQGDSAMYLCASSLDGYTDTQYFGPGTRLTVL.

The gene calls are TRBV11-2 and TRBJ2-1; 12 bases are a match to TRBD2. The CDR3 is 16 residues long. The trim removed 5 bases at V and 6 bases at J, leaving 8 bases unmatched. CDR1 and CDR2 from the germline V gene are SGHAT and FQNNGV. CDR3 nucleotides: TGTGCCAGCAGCCCAAGACTAGCGGGAGCATCCAATGAGCAGTTCTTC. Its protein is CASSPRLAGASNEQFF. Combining the CDR3 with reference TRBV11-2 and TRBJ2-1 gives the whole variable domain EAGVAQSPRYKIIEKRQSVAFWCNPISGHATLYWYQQILGQGPKLLIQFQNNGVVDDSQLPKDRFSAERLKGVDSTLKIQPAKLEDSAVYLCASSPRLAGASNEQFFGPGTRLTVL.

The rearrangement joins TRBV7-9 to TRBJ2-3; D not certain. This CDR3 comprises 13 residues. V gave up 5 bases and J gave up 9 bases, with 15 bases separating them. CDR1 is SEHNR, CDR2 FQNEAQ, per germline (reference sequence). CDR3 coding DNA: TGTGCCAGCAGCCCCCTCAATTCCGAGACGCAGTATTTT. Protein sequence: CASSPLNSETQYF.

The chain uses TRBV10-2 and TRBJ2-5; unclear D gene. This CDR3 spans 12 amino acids. V gave up 7 bases and J gave up 0 bases, with 6 bases separating them. Germline V gene data show CDR1 as WSHSY and CDR2 as SAAADI. CDR3 loop: CASTQNQETQYF. CDR3 DNA: TGCGCCAGCACCCAGAACCAAGAGACCCAGTACTTC.

The chain joins TRBV7-2 to TRBJ2-1; 8 bases line up with TRBD1. Germline CDR1 and CDR2: SGHTA and FQGNSA. The V gene end was trimmed by 0 bases and the J gene end by 4 bases; junction bases not matched to a gene: 5. This CDR3 region has 16 residues. The CDR3 DNA reads TGTGCCAGCAGCTTAGCCGGGACAGGTGGATACAATGAGCAGTTCTTC. Encoded protein: CASSLAGTGGYNEQFF. Based on the CDR3 plus reference TRBV7-2 and TRBJ2-1, the full variable domain is GAGVSQSPSNKVTEKGKDVELRCDPISGHTALYWYRQSLGQGLEFLIYFQGNSAPDKSGLPSDRFSAERTGGSVSTLTIQRTQQEDSAVYLCASSLAGTGGYNEQFFGPGTRLTVL.

This clone was counted once. V is TRBV2 and J is TRBJ2-6, with TRBD2 identical over 7 bases. After removal of 7 bases from V and 4 bases from J, the junction contained 13 bases not matched to a gene. Germline V gene sequence: CDR1 SNHLY, CDR2 FYNNEI. The CDR3 consists of 17 residues. The CDR3 sequence: CASKRSGWTRGANVLTF. In DNA, the CDR3 is TGTGCCAGCAAAAGGTCGGGGTGGACTAGAGGGGCCAACGTCCTGACTTTC. The variable domain in full, completed from reference TRBV2 and TRBJ2-6, reads EPEVTQTPSHQVTQMGQEVILRCVPISNHLYFYWYRQILGQKVEFLVSFYNNEISEKSEIFDDQFSVERPDGSNFTLKIRSTKLEDSAMYFCASKRSGWTRGANVLTFGAGSRLTVL.

The chain couples TRBV10-3 to TRBJ2-1; no clear D. V lost 2 bases to trimming and J lost 7 bases, with 9 bases between them. Germline V lookup: CDR1 ENHRY, CDR2 SYGVKD. This CDR3 comprises 13 residues. CDR3 protein: CAISEESRNEQFF. Written as DNA, the CDR3 is TGTGCCATCAGTGAGGAGAGTAGGAATGAGCAGTTCTTC.

This clone showed up just once. This sequence joins TRBV28 and TRBJ1-2; perhaps TRBD1 as D (5 bases). The CDR3 contains 16 residues. Germline V CDR1 and CDR2: MDHEN, SYDVKM. V dropped 6 bases and J dropped 2 bases, with 19 bases sitting between them. As DNA, the CDR3 is TGTGCCAGCAGAAGGCGACAGCACTCTACCAACTATGGCTACACCTTC. Protein: CASRRRQHSTNYGYTF.

The chain carries TRBV5-6 and TRBJ2-3; a weak D match, TRBD2 (6 bases). Germline V gene sequence: CDR1 SGHDT, CDR2 YYEEEE. This CDR3 contains 16 residues. Trimming removed 7 bases from V and 3 bases from J, with 21 bases in between. CDR3 sequence (DNA): TGTGCCAGCGGATTCAGAAGGTGGCGGGGAACAGATACGCAGTATTTT. It yields the protein CASGFRRWRGTDTQYF.

The chain joins TRBV5-1 to TRBJ1-1; D is ambiguous. Per the germline V gene, CDR1 is SGHRS and CDR2 is YFSETQ. This CDR3 comprises 12 residues. The V end lost 5 bases, the J end lost 8 bases, and 13 bases lay between the germline ends. The DNA of the CDR3 is TGCGCCAGCAGGTCCATCGGGGAGGAAGCTTTCTTT. Its protein is CASRSIGEEAFF.

J is TRBJ2-3 and V is TRBV14; 9 bases map to TRBD2. Germline CDR1 is SGHDN and CDR2 is FVKESK. V lost 1 base to trimming and J lost 2 bases; unmatched junction nucleotides: 1. The CDR3 is 15 amino acids. The CDR3 sequence: CASSQASGVTDTQYF. The CDR3 DNA reads TGTGCCAGCAGCCAAGCTAGCGGGGTCACAGATACGCAGTATTTT.

The rearrangement joins TRBV5-1 to TRBJ2-1, with TRBD2 as a possible D gene (7 bases). V was shortened by 4 bases and J by 8 bases, with 22 bases between the two germline ends. Looked up from germline, CDR1 is SGHRS and CDR2 is YFSETQ. CDR3 length: 16 residues. As DNA, the CDR3 is TGCGCCAGCAGCGCGACACTAGCGACAGGCGGGGATGAGCAGTTCTTC. Translation: CASSATLATGGDEQFF.

This chain links TRBV6-6 with TRBJ1-4; D not resolved. The CDR3 covers 14 residues. Germline V lookup: CDR1 MNHNY, CDR2 SVGAGI (reference sequence). The V end lost 2 bases, the J end lost 0 bases, and 4 bases lay between the germline ends. Here the CDR3 reads CASSYRTTNEKLFF. CDR3 DNA sequence: TGTGCCAGCAGTTACCGGACAACTAATGAAAAACTGTTTTTT.

The V and J genes are TRBV27 and TRBJ2-1; the D gene is possibly TRBD2 (6 bases). Looked up from germline, CDR1 is MNHEY and CDR2 is SMNVEV (reference sequence). V lost 3 bases and J 2 bases, leaving 14 bases between the germline ends. CDR3 length: 16 amino acids. CDR3 bases: TGTGCCAGCAGTTTGGGTCAGGGACTGCCCTACAATGAGCAGTTCTTC. This sequence encodes CASSLGQGLPYNEQFF.

The chain is built from TRBV5-6 and TRBJ1-4, with D perhaps matching TRBD1 (5 bases). This CDR3 comprises 14 residues. Germline loops: CDR1 SGHDT, CDR2 YYEEEE. Trimming removed 2 bases at V and 5 bases at J, with 10 bases between. The CDR3 loop is CASSFGHGNEKLFF. CDR3 DNA sequence: TGTGCCAGCAGCTTCGGACACGGGAATGAAAAACTGTTTTTT.

This CDR3 reads CASSLGRANTEAFF. CDR3 DNA sequence: TGTGCCAGCAGCTTGGGCAGGGCGAACACTGAAGCTTTCTTT. This chain uses TRBV4-2 with TRBJ1-1; possible D gene TRBD1, 5 bases. This CDR3 has 14 amino acids. The germline V gene encodes CDR1 LGHNA and CDR2 YNFKEQ. V gave up 5 bases and J gave up 1 base, with 11 bases separating them.

The chain uses TRBV28 and TRBJ2-1; D gene uncertain. Germline loops: CDR1 MDHEN, CDR2 SYDVKM. This CDR3 spans 13 amino acids. Between the trimmed V and J ends, which lost 5 bases and 7 bases, there was a span of 12 bases. The chain's CDR3 is CASSPPRLNEQFF. DNA of the CDR3: TGTGCCAGCAGTCCCCCACGTCTAAATGAGCAGTTCTTC.

This chain links TRBV5-8 with TRBJ2-1; 12 nucleotides line up with TRBD2. The germline CDR1 and CDR2 sequences are SGHTS and YDEGEE. V gave up 1 base and J gave up 16 bases; unmatched junction bases: 6. The CDR3 spans 13 residues. CDR3 amino acids: CASSLTPTSGRFF. As DNA, the CDR3 is TGTGCCAGCAGCTTGACTCCGACTAGCGGGAGATTCTTC.

The rearrangement joins TRBV15 to TRBJ1-2, with D unresolved. CDR3 length: 12 residues. Germline V CDR1 and CDR2: LNHNV, YYDKDF (reference sequence). V was shortened by 4 bases and J by 7 bases, with 10 bases between the two germline ends. CDR3 amino acids: CATSKIGRGYTF. CDR3 sequence (DNA): TGTGCCACCAGCAAAATAGGGCGTGGCTACACCTTC.

V and J are TRBV5-1 and TRBJ1-5; 7 bases map to TRBD1. The CDR3 has 17 amino acids. Per germline, CDR1 SGHRS and CDR2 YFSETQ. J gave up 4 bases and V 0 bases, and 10 bases lay outside the gene matches. CDR3 nucleotide sequence: TGCGCCAGCAGCTTGGGGACAGGCGGAAAGGGAAATCAGCCCCAGCATTTT. This gives the protein CASSLGTGGKGNQPQHF.